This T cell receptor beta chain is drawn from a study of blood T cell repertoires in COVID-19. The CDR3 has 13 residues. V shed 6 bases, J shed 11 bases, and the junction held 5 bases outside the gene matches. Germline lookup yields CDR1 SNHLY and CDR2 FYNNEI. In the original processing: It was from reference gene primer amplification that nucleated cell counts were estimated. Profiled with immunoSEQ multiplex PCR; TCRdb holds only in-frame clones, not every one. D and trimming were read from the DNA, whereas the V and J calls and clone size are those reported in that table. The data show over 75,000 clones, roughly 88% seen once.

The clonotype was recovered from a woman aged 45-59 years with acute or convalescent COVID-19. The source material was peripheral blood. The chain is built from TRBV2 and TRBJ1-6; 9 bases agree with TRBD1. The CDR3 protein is CASRGTGSPPLHF. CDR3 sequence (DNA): TGTGCCAGCAGGGGGACAGGGTCTCCACCCCTCCACTTT.